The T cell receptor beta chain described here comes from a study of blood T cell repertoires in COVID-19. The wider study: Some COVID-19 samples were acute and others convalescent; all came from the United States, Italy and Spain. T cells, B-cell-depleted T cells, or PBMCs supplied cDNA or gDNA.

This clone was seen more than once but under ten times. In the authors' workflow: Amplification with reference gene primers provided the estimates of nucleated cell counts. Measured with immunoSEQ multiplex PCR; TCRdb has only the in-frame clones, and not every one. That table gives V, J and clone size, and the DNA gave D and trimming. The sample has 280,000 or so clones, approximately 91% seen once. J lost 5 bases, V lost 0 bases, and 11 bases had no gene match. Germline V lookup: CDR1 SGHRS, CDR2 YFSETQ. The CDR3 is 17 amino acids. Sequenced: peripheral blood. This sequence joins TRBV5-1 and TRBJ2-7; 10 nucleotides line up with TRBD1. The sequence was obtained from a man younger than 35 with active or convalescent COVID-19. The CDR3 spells CASSLARGDRGRHEQYF. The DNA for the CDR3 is TGCGCCAGCAGCTTGGCCAGAGGGGACAGGGGTCGGCACGAGCAGTACTTC. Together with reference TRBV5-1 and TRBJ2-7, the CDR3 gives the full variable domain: KAGVTQTPRYLIKTRGQQVTLSCSPISGHRSVSWYQQTPGQGLQFLFEYFSETQRNKGNFPGRFSGRQFSNSRSEMNVSTLELGDSALYLCASSLARGDRGRHEQYFGPGTRLTVT.